This T cell receptor (beta chain) was sequenced for a study of blood T cells in healthy people across ages. Study-wide points: Across the age range, TCR beta diversity per million T cells fell in a roughly linear way. Strong correlation linked observed beta diversity and percent naive T cells.

A second PCR, run for roughly 7 to 12 cycles, used a sample-barcoded 5' primer plus a J-beta primer mix. TCRdb analysed the 5' RACE reads with MiXCR anew, one entry per CDR3 protein. Of 800,000 to 900,000 distinct CDR3 sequences in the sample, under 80% are singletons; the top ten hold about a quarter. In the case of this clonotype: As yet, its antigen is unknown.

Germline values: CDR1 MDHEN, CDR2 SYDVKM. The V end lost 6 bases, the J end lost 0 bases, and 8 bases lay between the germline ends. This CDR3 has 13 amino acids. The J gene is TRBJ1-1, the V gene TRBV28; D is ambiguous. The sample consisted of blood. The receptor's source is a man aged 25-40 years in good health. The CDR3 DNA is TGTGCCAGCAGCCCACCAGTGAACACTGAAGCTTTCTTT. This encodes CASSPPVNTEAFF.